This TCR beta chain was observed in a study of long-term antiretroviral therapy in people with HIV. Study-wide results and limits: In HIV, the repertoires covered a tighter span of CDR3 lengths than in controls. Blood dates from 2004 to 2017, possibly under older ART regimens. Neither ART adherence, viral resistance nor therapy changes were documented.

This clone was picked up one time. Antigen specificity is unknown. Runs used v3.0 of the immunoSEQ assay and were done at survey level. The table came from immunoSEQ multiplex PCR; TCRdb's copy has only in-frame clones and leaves some out. The sample shows tens of thousands of clones, approximately 80% of them seen only once. J was trimmed by 8 bases and V by 0 bases; bases with no gene match: 12. The CDR3 totals 16 residues. Germline V gene lookup returns CDR1 GTSNPN and CDR2 SVGIG (reference sequence). Sequencing used unsorted PBMCs, obtained 1.6 years after starting antiretroviral therapy. This sequence originates from a man aged 40-49 years with HIV. This chain links TRBV30 with TRBJ1-4; 7 bases agree with TRBD1. CDR3 DNA sequence: TGTGCCTGGAGTGTTCAGAGGACAGGCTCGGGGGAAAAACTGTTTTTT. Protein: CAWSVQRTGSGEKLFF.